Listed here are 2 T cell receptor beta chains from one sample, sequenced in a study of CD4 T cells in relation to SARS-CoV-2 and coronaviruses. Assay used: immunoSEQ multiplex PCR; TCRdb lists only in-frame clones, some missing. The table has about 38,000 clones, about three quarters seen once; the top ten hold about 20%. Their antigen targets remain unknown. The sequenced sample consisted of memory CD4+ T cells from PBMCs, cultured in vitro. The receptors come from an adult with COVID-19.

The chain joins TRBV3-1 (or the pseudogene TRBV3-2) to TRBJ2-3; D is unresolved. There are 15 residues in the CDR3. Germline-derived CDR1 and CDR2 are LGHDT and YNNKEL (reference sequence). V gave up 1 base and J gave up 1 base, with 9 bases separating them. The DNA of the CDR3 is TGTGCCAGCAGCCAAGGGAACCATCGCACAGATACGCAGTATTTT. Translated, it gives CASSQGNHRTDTQYF.

Notes on this clone: The sample has other DNA sequences that encode this CDR3 too. The V call is TRBV12-3 or TRBV12-4, the J call TRBJ1-1; D is uncertain. The CDR3 has 13 amino acids. V was pared by 3 bases and J by 5 bases, with 10 bases between. In nucleotides, the CDR3 is TGTGCCAGCAGTTTGGCGGGTGATACTGAAGCTTTCTTT. It is translated as CASSLAGDTEAFF.